This T cell receptor (beta chain) stems from a study of blood T cell repertoires in COVID-19. About the research overall: T cells, B-cell-depleted T cells, or PBMCs provided the cDNA or gDNA that served as material.

As processed by the authors: Using reference gene primer amplification, nucleated cell counts were estimated. Repertoires were generated with immunoSEQ multiplex PCR, while TCRdb's copy carries only in-frame clones and drops some. The DNA was the basis for D and trimming; V, J and clone size are from that table. This sample has 70,000 or so clones, with more than 75% found just once. Sequencing used peripheral blood. The sequence derives from a human donor in a cohort sampled during active COVID-19.

The CDR3 bases are TGTGCCAGTCGTCCTCAGGGGACTGAAGCTTTCTTT. Its protein is CASRPQGTEAFF. The V and J genes are TRBV19 and TRBJ1-1; the D gene is possibly TRBD1 (6 bases). V lost 8 bases, J lost 5 bases, and 12 bases lay in between. The CDR3 sequence is 12 residues long. Germline assignment: CDR1 LNHDA and CDR2 SQIVND (reference sequence). The variable domain in full, completed from reference TRBV19 and TRBJ1-1, reads DGGITQSPKYLFRKEGQNVTLSCEQNLNHDAMYWYRQDPGQGLRLIYYSQIVNDFQKGDIAEGYSVSREKKESFPLTVTSAQKNPTAFYLCASRPQGTEAFFGQGTRLTVV.